These 2 T cell receptor beta chains originate from one sample sequenced in a study of cytomegalovirus exposure and HLA in healthy donors. The PCR was carried out with 60 Vbeta primers and 13 Jbeta primers. Using immunoSEQ multiplex PCR, the repertoire was profiled, and TCRdb retains in-frame clones only, with some absent. Its clone listing holds over 100,000 clones. Specimen: PBMCs. Receptors originate from a man aged 35 to 55 in good health and CMV-seropositive.

The chain joins TRBV7-2 to TRBJ2-1; D perhaps matches TRBD1 (6 bases). V shed 4 bases and J shed 9 bases, with 19 bases lying between them. The CDR3 spans 15 residues. From germline, CDR1 is SGHTA and CDR2 FQGNSA. The CDR3, as DNA: TGTGCCAGCAGCTCTGGGCCACAGGGACGGGGTGAGCAGTTCTTC. Its protein product is CASSSGPQGRGEQFF.

The chain couples TRBV11-2 to TRBJ2-2; 7 nucleotides align to TRBD1. The CDR3 is 15 amino acids. The germline V gene has CDR1 SGHAT and CDR2 FQNNGV. The V and J ends lost 5 bases and 4 bases, in that order; junction bases with no gene match: 7. CDR3 region: CASSHGTALTGELFF. The CDR3 region has the DNA TGTGCCAGCAGCCACGGGACAGCCCTCACCGGGGAGCTGTTTTTT.